This passage covers 2 T cell receptor beta chains from one sample sequenced in a study of blood T cell repertoires in COVID-19. Method: immunoSEQ multiplex PCR; TCRdb's copy keeps in-frame clones and lacks some. The top ten clones hold around 4.2% of a sample with 150,000 or so clones, 85% to 90% of them seen once. The material sequenced was peripheral blood. The receptors here all came from a man aged 55 to 70 with COVID-19, enrolled during active disease.

This sequence joins TRBV24-1 and TRBJ1-6, with a possible D match to TRBD1 (6 bases). Between the trimmed V and J ends, which lost 2 bases and 6 bases, there was a span of 10 bases. This CDR3 has 15 amino acids. The V gene's germline CDR1 is KGHDR and CDR2 SFDVKD. The CDR3 spells CATSDSARGNSPLHF. Written as DNA, the CDR3 is TGTGCCACCAGTGATTCCGCCAGGGGTAATTCACCCCTCCACTTT.

The V gene is TRBV6-2 or TRBV6-3, the J gene TRBJ1-3; 7 nucleotides agree with TRBD1. Looked up from germline, CDR1 is MNHEY and CDR2 is SVGEGT. Trimming cost V 2 bases and J 2 bases; bases outside gene matches: 6. The CDR3 sequence is 16 residues long. The CDR3 bases are TGTGCCAGCAGTTACGCCGACAGGGTGCCTGGAAACACCATATATTTT. As protein: CASSYADRVPGNTIYF.